This entry concerns a single TCR beta chain. What it recognizes is unknown. The sample is drawn from a study of cytomegalovirus exposure and HLA in healthy donors. Overall study findings and caveats: Sequencing likely generated an artifact that appeared as a cluster of highly shared sequence variants.

PCR used 60 Vbeta primers and 13 Jbeta primers. The protocol was immunoSEQ multiplex PCR, while the TCRdb copy is restricted to in-frame clones and leaves out a portion. In the table there are roughly 150,000 clones, approximately 80% of which are singletons. Germline assignment: CDR1 SGHRS and CDR2 YFSETQ. V lost 2 bases to trimming and J lost 3 bases, with 12 bases between them. The CDR3 extends over 15 amino acids. The receptor comes from a woman in her thirties or forties in good health and CMV-seronegative. Sequenced sample: PBMCs. J is TRBJ1-5 and V is TRBV5-1, with TRBD1 as a possible D gene (6 bases). The CDR3 loop is CASSFEGGINQPQHF. CDR3 in DNA: TGCGCCAGCAGCTTCGAGGGGGGGATCAATCAGCCCCAGCATTTT.